This passage covers 24 T cell receptor beta chains from one sample sequenced in a study of cytomegalovirus exposure and HLA in healthy donors (dated by TCRdb to about 2017). Receptors were amplified or captured by the immunoSEQ multiplex PCR assay. The multiplex PCR relied on a mix of 60 forward primers for TCR Vbeta segments and 13 reverse primers for TCR Jbeta segments. As stored in TCRdb, this immuneACCESS dataset retains in-frame rearrangements with V and J assigned. A fraction of the clones does not appear; measured against another copy, unresolved V genes explain less than half of the discrepancy, and the remainder lacks a known reason. Within this sample are around 150,000 clones, with 55% to 80% of them counted one time only. The ten largest clones take up under 7.5% of the sample. Specimen: PBMCs. The receptor source for this set is a woman between 55 and 75 years old in good health and CMV-seropositive.

J is TRBJ2-1 and V is TRBV4-2, with 9 bases lining up with TRBD2. This CDR3 contains 17 residues. J gave up 2 bases and V 0 bases, and 5 bases lay outside the gene matches. Per the germline V gene, CDR1 is LGHNA and CDR2 is YNFKEQ. DNA for the CDR3: TGTGCCAGCAGCCAAGAGGGCGGGAGGGGGACCTACAATGAGCAGTTCTTC. Translated, it gives CASSQEGGRGTYNEQFF.

V is TRBV29-1 and J is TRBJ2-1, with 13 bases matching TRBD2. With 3 bases clipped from V and 7 bases from J, the junction kept 21 bases outside the gene matches. From germline, CDR1 is SQVTM and CDR2 ANQGSEA. CDR3 length equals 20 residues. CDR3 amino acids: CSVDPGLAGLTSSINNEQFF. The DNA of the CDR3 is TGCAGCGTTGATCCGGGACTAGCGGGATTAACGTCTTCGATTAATAATGAGCAGTTCTTC.

V gene TRBV7-2 combines with J gene TRBJ2-3; possibly TRBD2 for D (5 bases). Germline V lookup: CDR1 SGHTA, CDR2 FQGNSA. Trimming pared 0 bases from V and 2 bases from J, leaving 9 bases between. The CDR3 is 15 amino acids. CDR3 protein: CASSLALGDTDTQYF. For the CDR3, the DNA is TGTGCCAGCAGCTTAGCGCTCGGGGACACAGATACGCAGTATTTT. Based on the CDR3 plus reference TRBV7-2 and TRBJ2-3, the full variable domain is GAGVSQSPSNKVTEKGKDVELRCDPISGHTALYWYRQSLGQGLEFLIYFQGNSAPDKSGLPSDRFSAERTGGSVSTLTIQRTQQEDSAVYLCASSLALGDTDTQYFGPGTRLTVL.

V gene TRBV6-6 combines with J gene TRBJ1-6; TRBD1 matches at 9 bases. This CDR3 spans 14 amino acids. The trim removed 6 bases at V and 10 bases at J, leaving 7 bases unmatched. In germline, CDR1 is MNHNY, CDR2 SVGAGI (reference sequence). CDR3 sequence reads: CASRMGQGGSPLHF. The CDR3 bases are TGTGCCAGCAGAATGGGACAGGGAGGATCACCCCTCCACTTT.

V is TRBV4-3 and J is TRBJ2-7, with a tentative D call TRBD2 (6 bases). The CDR3 is 14 residues long. The germline CDR1 and CDR2 sequences are LGHNA and YSLEER. With 0 bases removed from V and 2 bases from J, the gap between germline ends came to 8 bases. CDR3 residues: CASSQESGAYEQYF. DNA of the CDR3: TGCGCCAGCAGCCAAGAGTCGGGGGCCTACGAGCAGTACTTC.

The chain joins TRBV11-2 to TRBJ2-1; 7 bases agree with TRBD2. From germline, CDR1 is SGHAT and CDR2 FQNNGV. This CDR3 is 14 amino acids long. V shed 5 bases and J 3 bases; nucleotides not matched to a gene: 4. For the CDR3, the DNA is TGTGCCAGCAGCCCGGGGACTATCTACAATGAGCAGTTCTTC. It is translated as CASSPGTIYNEQFF.

As for this clone: The junction departs from germline at one end; a sequencing error may be responsible. The chain combines TRBV6-1 with TRBJ2-3; the D gene is possibly TRBD2 (6 bases). This CDR3 has 16 amino acids. In germline, CDR1 is MNHNS, CDR2 SASEGT. For the CDR3, the DNA is TGTGCCAGCACTGAACGGGGGAGAGGGGCCACAGATACGCAGTATTTT. Translating gives CASTERGRGATDTQYF.

This clone occurred a few times. V is TRBV27 and J is TRBJ1-3; D unclear. Trimming pared 4 bases from V and 1 base from J, leaving 8 bases between. Germline V gene sequence: CDR1 MNHEY, CDR2 SMNVEV (reference sequence). The CDR3 covers 14 residues. CDR3 coding DNA: TGTGCCAGCAGTTCCCACGGGTCTGGAAACACCATATATTTT. This sequence encodes CASSSHGSGNTIYF.

This clone was counted between two and nine times. Other DNA variants within this sample encode the same CDR3. V usage is TRBV28 and J usage is TRBJ2-7; D is unresolved. CDR1 MDHEN and CDR2 SYDVKM come from the germline V gene. The ends were cut back, 5 bases at V and 1 base at J, with 3 bases in the middle. CDR3 length equals 11 residues. CDR3 sequence reads: CASSRSYEQYF. The CDR3 DNA is TGTGCCAGCAGTCGTTCCTACGAGCAGTACTTC.

This clone is a singleton in its sample. The V gene is TRBV4-3, the J gene TRBJ2-1, with TRBD1 matching over 7 bases. J lost 6 bases, V lost 4 bases, and 9 bases had no gene match. This CDR3 has 15 amino acids. The germline CDR1 and CDR2 sequences are LGHNA and YSLEER. In nucleotides, the CDR3 is TGCGCCAGCAGCCCAGACAGGGTAGGGGGCAATGAGCAGTTCTTC. It is translated as CASSPDRVGGNEQFF.

The V and J genes are TRBV5-5 and TRBJ1-1; 7 nucleotides agree with TRBD1. J lost 1 base, V lost 6 bases, and 3 bases had no gene match. The CDR3 is 13 amino acids. Germline-derived CDR1 and CDR2 are SGHKS and YYEKEE (reference sequence). The CDR3: CASTHRGNTEAFF. In DNA, the CDR3 is TGTGCCAGCACCCACAGGGGGAACACTGAAGCTTTCTTT.

V and J are TRBV2 and TRBJ1-1; no definite D call. The germline V and J ends were trimmed by 5 bases and 0 bases, with 7 bases remaining between them. The CDR3 length is 13 residues. Looked up from germline, CDR1 is SNHLY and CDR2 is FYNNEI. The CDR3 reads CASSLLLNTEAFF. The CDR3 region has the DNA TGTGCCAGCAGTCTACTTCTGAACACTGAAGCTTTCTTT.

As DNA, the CDR3 is TGTGCCAGCAGCGTTAACAGCGGTTACACCGGGGAGCTGTTTTTT. Translation gives CASSVNSGYTGELFF. The chain combines TRBV9 with TRBJ2-2, with D maybe TRBD2 (5 bases). The V and J ends lost 2 bases and 3 bases respectively, with 11 bases between them. Germline V gives CDR1 SGDLS, CDR2 YYNGEE. The length of the CDR3 is 15 residues.

This clone turned up a few times. The rearrangement uses TRBV28 and TRBJ1-1, with 7 bases matching TRBD1. Germline CDR1 is MDHEN and CDR2 is SYDVKM. Losses at the gene ends were 1 base for V and 5 bases for J; bases not matched to a gene: 4. The CDR3 has 14 amino acids. CDR3 in DNA: TGTGCCAGCAGTTTATTTGGGACAGTAACTGAAGCTTTCTTT. It translates to CASSLFGTVTEAFF.

The chain joins TRBV15 to TRBJ2-1; tentative D call: TRBD1 (6 bases). CDR1 and CDR2 from the germline V gene are LNHNV and YYDKDF (reference sequence). Trimming left V 1 base short and J 4 bases short, with 14 bases between. The CDR3 has 16 residues. The CDR3 nucleotides are TGTGCCACCAGCAGAGTCCGTGGACAGCTGTACAATGAGCAGTTCTTC. This translates into CATSRVRGQLYNEQFF. The full variable domain, rest sourced from reference TRBV15 and TRBJ2-1, is DAMVIQNPRYQVTQFGKPVTLSCSQTLNHNVMYWYQQKSSQAPKLLFHYYDKDFNNEADTPDNFQSRRPNTSFCFLDIRSPGLGDTAMYLCATSRVRGQLYNEQFFGPGTRLTVL.

This chain connects TRBV4-2 to TRBJ2-5; D gene ambiguous. The DNA end lines up better with TRBJ2-7; the J call may be wrong. CDR1 LGHNA and CDR2 YNFKEQ come from the germline V gene. CDR3 length: 13 residues. Written as DNA, the CDR3 is TGTGCCAGCAGCCAAGATGGGGCCTACGAGCAGTACTTC. Protein product: CASSQDGAYEQYF.

This clone has only a few counts. This chain joins TRBV9 and TRBJ2-5; D remains ambiguous. Looked up from germline, CDR1 is SGDLS and CDR2 is YYNGEE. V lost 4 bases and J lost 5, with 12 bases in between. CDR3 length: 13 residues. The CDR3 DNA reads TGTGCCAGCAGCACATGGCTGGGCGAGACCCAGTACTTC. It specifies CASSTWLGETQYF.

This clone was recorded a few times. The chain joins TRBV25-1 to TRBJ1-1, with 11 bases fitting TRBD1. CDR1 is MGHDK and CDR2 is SYGVNS in the germline V gene. Germline trimming cut 6 bases from V and 6 bases from J; bases unmatched to any gene: 6. This CDR3 has 14 residues. The CDR3 coding sequence is TGTGCCAGCAGCCGAGGACAGGGGGCTTCTGAAGCTTTCTTT. This encodes CASSRGQGASEAFF.

This clone was observed a handful of times. The V and J genes are TRBV18 and TRBJ1-1; the match to TRBD1 covers 9 bases. The CDR3 has 14 amino acids. Per germline, CDR1 KGHSH and CDR2 LQKENI. Trimming took 3 bases from V and 1 from J; bases not matched to a gene: 0. CDR3 sequence: CASSPTGGNTEAFF. CDR3 coding DNA: TGTGCCAGCTCACCGACAGGGGGGAACACTGAAGCTTTCTTT.

This clone appeared a single time. The chain is built from TRBV7-9 and TRBJ1-4, with D maybe TRBD1 (6 bases). Germline V lookup: CDR1 SEHNR, CDR2 FQNEAQ (reference sequence). The V gene lost 6 bases and the J gene lost 11 bases, with 19 bases spanning the gap. The CDR3 is 14 residues long. CDR3 in amino acids: CASSPMGAWGKLFF. The CDR3 region has the DNA TGTGCCAGCAGTCCAATGGGGGCGTGGGGGAAACTGTTTTTT. Together with reference TRBV7-9 and TRBJ1-4, the CDR3 gives the full variable domain: DTGVSQNPRHKITKRGQNVTFRCDPISEHNRLYWYRQTLGQGPEFLTYFQNEAQLEKSRLLSDRFSAERPKGSFSTLEIQRTEQGDSAMYLCASSPMGAWGKLFFGSGTQLSVL.

This sequence joins TRBV2 and TRBJ1-5; possibly TRBD1 for D (6 bases). The germline gives CDR1 SNHLY, CDR2 FYNNEI. The CDR3 has 16 amino acids. The V gene lost 6 bases and the J gene lost 2 bases, with 17 bases spanning the gap. The CDR3, as DNA: TGTGCCAGCAGACCCAGGACAGCCGAAGGCAATCAGCCCCAGCATTTT. Translation gives CASRPRTAEGNQPQHF.

The rearrangement uses TRBV5-6 and TRBJ2-7, with D maybe TRBD2 (6 bases). CDR3 length: 18 residues. Trimming took 3 bases from V and 0 from J, leaving 22 bases between them. Germline values: CDR1 SGHDT, CDR2 YYEEEE. The chain's CDR3 is CASSSVGLAGRTSYEQYF. The CDR3 DNA is TGTGCCAGCAGCTCGGTCGGGCTTGCGGGACGAACCTCCTACGAGCAGTACTTC. The full variable domain, rest sourced from reference TRBV5-6 and TRBJ2-7, is DAGVTQSPTHLIKTRGQQVTLRCSPKSGHDTVSWYQQALGQGPQFIFQYYEEEERQRGNFPDRFSGHQFPNYSSELNVNALLLGDSALYLCASSSVGLAGRTSYEQYFGPGTRLTVT.

The chain uses TRBV28 and TRBJ1-1; TRBD1 aligns across 8 bases. This CDR3 contains 16 residues. The V and J ends lost 4 bases and 1 base, in that order; junction bases with no gene match: 8. Germline V gives CDR1 MDHEN, CDR2 SYDVKM. The CDR3 loop is CASSSSFGQGNTEAFF. CDR3 in DNA: TGTGCCAGCAGTTCATCCTTTGGACAGGGGAACACTGAAGCTTTCTTT.

This clone was recorded only once. V gene TRBV4-1 combines with J gene TRBJ2-5; 9 nucleotides line up with TRBD1. Germline V gives CDR1 MGHRA, CDR2 YSYEKL. The CDR3 contains 16 residues. The V segment lost 2 bases and the J segment 5 bases; nucleotides outside the gene matches: 9. This CDR3 is CASSQRTGALWETQYF. The CDR3 nucleotides are TGCGCCAGCAGCCAAAGGACAGGGGCTCTGTGGGAGACCCAGTACTTC.